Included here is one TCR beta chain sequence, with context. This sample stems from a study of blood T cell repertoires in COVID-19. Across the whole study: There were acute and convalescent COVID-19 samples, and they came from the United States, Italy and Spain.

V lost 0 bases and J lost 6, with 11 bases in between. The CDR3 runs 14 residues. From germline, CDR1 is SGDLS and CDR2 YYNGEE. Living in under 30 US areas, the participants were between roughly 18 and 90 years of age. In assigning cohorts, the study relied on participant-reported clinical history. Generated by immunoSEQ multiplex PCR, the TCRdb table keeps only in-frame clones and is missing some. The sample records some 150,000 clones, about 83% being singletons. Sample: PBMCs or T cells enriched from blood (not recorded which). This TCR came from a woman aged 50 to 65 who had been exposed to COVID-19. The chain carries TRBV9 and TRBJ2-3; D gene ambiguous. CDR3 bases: TGTGCCAGCAGCGTAGCTAGTTTATCCGATACGCAGTATTTT. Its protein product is CASSVASLSDTQYF.